A selection of T cell receptor beta chains follows, all from one sample in a study of blood T cell repertoires in COVID-19. The table came from immunoSEQ multiplex PCR; TCRdb's copy has only in-frame clones and leaves some out. This sample carries approximately 130,000 clones, approximately 80% of them seen once, and the ten largest clones take more than 20%. Sequencing used peripheral blood. The origin of the receptors is a human donor in a cohort sampled during active COVID-19. Both conserved end residues are part of each CDR3. Each record gives: D gene, clone size, J gene, V gene, CDR3 DNA, CDR3 protein. D genes are given only for firm matches. Not every row has a clone size; where given, it reads once, few, many or a size class.

D: TRBD2; size: NA; J: TRBJ2-1; V: TRBV11-2; DNA: TGTGCCAGCAGCTTAGAACTAGCGGGAGCAGCCGGGATCAATGAGCAGTTCTTC; CDR3: CASSLELAGAAGINEQFF
D: NA; size: NA; J: TRBJ1-3; V: TRBV2; DNA: TGTGCCAGCAGTGGACACCTCTCTGGAAACACCATATATTTT; CDR3: CASSGHLSGNTIYF
D: TRBD1; size: once; J: TRBJ1-2; V: TRBV27; DNA: TGTGCCAGCAGTTCCCCGGGACAGGGGGCGGATGGCTACACCTTC; CDR3: CASSSPGQGADGYTF
D: NA; size: NA; J: TRBJ1-1; V: TRBV9; DNA: TGTGCCAGCAGCGCCGGCAGGGGAGTGAACACTGAAGCTTTCTTT; CDR3: CASSAGRGVNTEAFF
D: NA; size: NA; J: TRBJ2-3; V: TRBV3-1/TRBV3-2; DNA: TGTGCCAGCAGCCAAGGGACTCCGGAGTTGGGGTATTTT; CDR3: CASSQGTPELGYF
D: NA; size: NA; J: TRBJ1-5; V: TRBV28; DNA: TGTGCCAGCGGGCCGGTGGGCAATCAGCCCCAGCATTTT; CDR3: CASGPVGNQPQHF
D: TRBD2; size: NA; J: TRBJ2-3; V: TRBV3-1/TRBV3-2; DNA: TGTGCCAGCAGCCAAGCCTTAGCGGGGGGCACCACAGATACGCAGTATTTT; CDR3: CASSQALAGGTTDTQYF
D: TRBD2; size: NA; J: TRBJ2-5; V: TRBV29-1; DNA: TGCAGCGTTGGACTAGCGGGAGGGCAAGAGACCCAGTACTTC; CDR3: CSVGLAGGQETQYF
D: TRBD2; size: NA; J: TRBJ2-3; V: TRBV7-3; DNA: TGTGCCAGCAGCCAAGCGGGGGGGCAGGGTACGCAGTATTTT; CDR3: CASSQAGGQGTQYF
D: NA; size: NA; J: TRBJ1-4; V: TRBV12-3/TRBV12-4; DNA: TGTGCCAGCAGCAAAAATGAAAAACTGTTTTTT; CDR3: CASSKNEKLFF
D: NA; size: NA; J: TRBJ1-1; V: TRBV6-5; DNA: TGTGCCAGCAGCTACACGACAGAGAACACTGAAGCTTTCTTT; CDR3: CASSYTTENTEAFF
D: NA; size: NA; J: TRBJ2-2; V: TRBV11-2; DNA: TGTGCCAGCAGCTTTGGAACTAGCTCCGGGGAGCTGTTTTTT; CDR3: CASSFGTSSGELFF
D: TRBD2; size: NA; J: TRBJ2-1; V: TRBV9; DNA: TGTGCCAGCAGCCTGACTAGCGGGGGGGCCGGCAATGAGCAGTTCTTC; CDR3: CASSLTSGGAGNEQFF